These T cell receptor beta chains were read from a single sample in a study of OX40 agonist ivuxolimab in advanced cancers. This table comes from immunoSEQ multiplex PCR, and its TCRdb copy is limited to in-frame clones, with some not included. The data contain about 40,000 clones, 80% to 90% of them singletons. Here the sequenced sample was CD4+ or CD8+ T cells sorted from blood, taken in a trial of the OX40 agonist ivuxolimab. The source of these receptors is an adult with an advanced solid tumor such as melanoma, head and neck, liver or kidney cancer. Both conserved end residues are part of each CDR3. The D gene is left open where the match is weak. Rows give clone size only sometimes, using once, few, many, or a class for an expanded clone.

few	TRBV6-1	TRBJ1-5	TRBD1	TGTGCCAGCAGTAGACAGGGATCGCCCCAGCATTTT	CASSRQGSPQHF
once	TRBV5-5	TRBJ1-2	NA	TGTGCCAGCACCGGAGCGTCAGGTCTTGGCTACACCTTC	CASTGASGLGYTF
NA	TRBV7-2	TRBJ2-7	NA	TGTGCCAGCAGCTTTGACAGAATAGAGTCCTACGAGCAGTACTTC	CASSFDRIESYEQYF
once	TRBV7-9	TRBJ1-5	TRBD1	TGTGCCAGCACCCCCCCAGGGGGCGAAGGCCAGCCCCAGCATTTT	CASTPPGGEGQPQHF
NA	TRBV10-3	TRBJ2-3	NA	TGTGCCATCAGTCCCCAGAGGCGGGGTGGCACAGATACGCAGTATTTT	CAISPQRRGGTDTQYF
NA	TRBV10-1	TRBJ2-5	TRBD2	TGCGCCAGCAGTAAGGGACTAGTGGGGGGCGTCCCAGTTCGCGAGACCCAGTACTTC	CASSKGLVGGVPVRETQYF
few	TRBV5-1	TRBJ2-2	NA	TGCGCCAGCAGCTTGTACGCGACAGGGAACACCGGGGAGCTGTTTTTT	CASSLYATGNTGELFF
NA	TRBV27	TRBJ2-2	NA	TGTGCCAGCAGCCTACAGGTTTACCCCACCGGGGAGCTGTTTTTT	CASSLQVYPTGELFF
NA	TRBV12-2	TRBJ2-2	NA	TGTGCAAGTCGCTTAAAGGGAGGGAGCGGGGAGCTGTTTTTT	CASRLKGGSGELFF
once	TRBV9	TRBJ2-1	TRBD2	TGTGCCAGCAGCTTCGGACTAGCGGGGGGTGACAATGAGCAGTTCTTC	CASSFGLAGGDNEQFF
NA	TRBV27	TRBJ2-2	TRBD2	TGTGCCAGCAGTTTATGGACTAGCGGGGGGGTTGGGGAGCTGTTTTTT	CASSLWTSGGVGELFF
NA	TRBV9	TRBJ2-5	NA	TGTGCCAGCAGCGCAGAGGGAGAGACCCAGTACTTC	CASSAEGETQYF
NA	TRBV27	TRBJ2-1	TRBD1	TGTGCCAGCAGTTTCAGTTCCCGGGACAGGGGTCAAGGGGAGCAGTTCTTC	CASSFSSRDRGQGEQFF
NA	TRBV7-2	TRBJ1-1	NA	TGTGCCAGCAGCAGACAGAGGAACACTGAAGCTTTCTTT	CASSRQRNTEAFF
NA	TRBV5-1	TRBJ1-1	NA	TGCGCCAGCAGCATAATTCAGGGGAACACTGAAGCTTTCTTT	CASSIIQGNTEAFF
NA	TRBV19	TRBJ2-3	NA	TGTGCCAGTAATGGAAACACAGATACGCAGTATTTT	CASNGNTDTQYF
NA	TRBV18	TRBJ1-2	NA	TGTGCCAGCTCACCACAATTCCCAAAGAGGGATGACTATGGCTACACCTTC	CASSPQFPKRDDYGYTF
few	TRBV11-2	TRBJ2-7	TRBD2	TGTGCCAGCAGCCCCCGAGGACTAGTTTCCTACGAGCAGTACTTC	CASSPRGLVSYEQYF
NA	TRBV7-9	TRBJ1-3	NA	TGTGCCAGCAGCTTAGGCGTTGACCTCGGGGGAAACACCATATATTTT	CASSLGVDLGGNTIYF
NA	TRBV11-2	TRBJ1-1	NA	TGTGCCAGCAGCCCCTCCAGGTCACCGGGATCGAACACTGAAGCTTTCTTT	CASSPSRSPGSNTEAFF
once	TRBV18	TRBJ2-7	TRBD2	TGTGCCAGCTCACCGGGACTAGTTTCCTACGAGCAGTACTTC	CASSPGLVSYEQYF
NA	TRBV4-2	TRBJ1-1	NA	TGTGCCAGCAGCCTACCTCCCTCCCAGAAACCCCTGAGGGACGGGATGAACACTGAAGCTTTCTTT	CASSLPPSQKPLRDGMNTEAFF
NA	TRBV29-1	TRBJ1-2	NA	TGCAGCGTTACAAAGACAGTTAACTATGGCTACACCTTC	CSVTKTVNYGYTF
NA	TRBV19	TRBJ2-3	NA	TGTGCCAGTAGCACTACATGGGGAGATACGCAGTATTTT	CASSTTWGDTQYF
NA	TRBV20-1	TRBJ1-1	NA	TGCAGCCCGAGGGGTCACACTGAAGCTTTCTTT	CSPRGHTEAFF
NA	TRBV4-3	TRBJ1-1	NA	TGCGCCAGCAGCCGTGACTTATTGGGCAAAGCTTTCTTT	CASSRDLLGKAFF
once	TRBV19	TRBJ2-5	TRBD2	TGTGCCAGTAGTATTAGGCTAGCGGGGGGGATAGAGACCCAGTACTTC	CASSIRLAGGIETQYF
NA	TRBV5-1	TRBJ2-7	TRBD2	TGCGCCAGCAGCCCGTTGGGGCTAGCGGGAGCCTACGAGCAGTACTTC	CASSPLGLAGAYEQYF
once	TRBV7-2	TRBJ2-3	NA	TGTGCCAGCAGCCGAGGGCGAGATACGCAGTATTTT	CASSRGRDTQYF
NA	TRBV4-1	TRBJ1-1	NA	TGCGCCAGCAGCACTTTCGCAGGGAGCACTGAAGCTTTCTTT	CASSTFAGSTEAFF
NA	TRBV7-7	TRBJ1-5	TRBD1	TGTGCCAGCAGTCTGACAGGGTTTAATCAGCCCCAGCATTTT	CASSLTGFNQPQHF
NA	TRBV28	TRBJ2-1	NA	TGTGCCAGCAACCAGAGGGGTAAGGACAATGAGCAGTTCTTC	CASNQRGKDNEQFF
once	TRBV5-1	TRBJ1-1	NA	TGCGCCAGCAGCTTGGCCGTTCAGGGCAACACTGAAGCTTTCTTT	CASSLAVQGNTEAFF
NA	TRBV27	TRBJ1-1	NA	TGTGCCAGCAGCCCCCGGACAGCGAACACTGAAGCTTTCTTT	CASSPRTANTEAFF
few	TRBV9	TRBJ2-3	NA	TGTGCCAGCAGCGGGGGGGCCACTAGCACAGATACGCAGTATTTT	CASSGGATSTDTQYF
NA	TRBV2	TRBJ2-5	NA	TGTGCCAGCAGTGCCGGCGGAGGGGGGAATCAAGAGACCCAGTACTTC	CASSAGGGGNQETQYF
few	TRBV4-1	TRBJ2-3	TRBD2	TGCGCCAGCAGCCAAGCCCCTCTGCGGGGGGGCACAGATACGCAGTATTTT	CASSQAPLRGGTDTQYF